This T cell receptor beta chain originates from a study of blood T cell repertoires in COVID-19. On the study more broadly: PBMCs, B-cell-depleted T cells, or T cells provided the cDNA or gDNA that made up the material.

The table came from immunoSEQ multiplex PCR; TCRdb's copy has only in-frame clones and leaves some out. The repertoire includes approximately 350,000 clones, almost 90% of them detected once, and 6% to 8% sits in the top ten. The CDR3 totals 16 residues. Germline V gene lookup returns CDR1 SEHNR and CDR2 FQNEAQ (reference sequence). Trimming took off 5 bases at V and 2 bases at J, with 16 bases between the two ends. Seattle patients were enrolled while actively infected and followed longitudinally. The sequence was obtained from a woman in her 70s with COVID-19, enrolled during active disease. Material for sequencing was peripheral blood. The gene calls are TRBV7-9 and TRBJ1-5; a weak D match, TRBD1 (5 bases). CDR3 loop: CASSHWQGEGNQPQHF. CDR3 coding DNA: TGTGCCAGCAGCCATTGGCAGGGCGAGGGCAATCAGCCCCAGCATTTT.